This TCR beta chain was observed in a study of blood T cell repertoires in COVID-19 (dated by TCRdb to the early 2020s). With regard to the full study: Collaborator samples came from the United States, Italy and Spain and covered acute and convalescent phases of COVID-19. The repertoires were released in a freely available public database intended as a resource for research on the immune response to SARS-CoV-2. Where available, HLA class I and class II types were taken from metadata supplied by the sample provider and were not determined by assay-based typing. The prospective study material was composed of cDNA or gDNA derived from T cells, B-cell-depleted T cells, or PBMCs. Subjects who had been exposed to COVID-19, were actively infected with it, or had recovered from it provided the deeply sampled blood TCRbeta repertoires that made up the dataset. Sample metadata almost always included a de-identified subject ID, COVID-19 status, age in years and sex. The samples were drawn from the first 160 participants of the ongoing ImmuneRACE study and from 1,200 or so subjects provided by 6 global collaborators.

TCRbeta CDR3 regions were amplified from genomic DNA using the immunoSEQ Assay, a bias-controlled multiplex PCR. Per the source publication's procedure: Nucleated cell counts per sample were estimated from amplification of reference gene primers within the assay. Sequence reads were collapsed and filtered to measure the absolute abundance of every unique TCRbeta CDR3 rearrangement. Productive Simpson clonality was computed per sample as the square root of Simpson's diversity index over productive rearrangements. TCRdb holds this immuneACCESS table with in-frame rearrangements only. Some clones are missing; in checked studies, unresolved V genes explain under half, and the rest has no known cause. From that table come the V and J calls and clone size; the DNA was used to work out D and trimming. The sample includes approximately 350,000 clones, with roughly 90% observed a single time. The ten largest account for 1% to 1.5% of the sample.

Findings and caveats that apply to the study as a whole: How much clinical and demographic metadata was included differed by source and by participant, and the metadata was provided uncurated.

Each collaborating institution followed its own protocols to collect whole blood in K2EDTA tubes. For TCRbeta analysis, collaborator samples were shipped as frozen whole blood, as isolated PBMCs, or as DNA extracted from either sample type. Reading from cysteine to phenylalanine, the CDR3 counts 12 amino acids. The sequence is cut down to CDR3 DNA, 36 bases in frame from base 1. Via the germline V gene (reference sequence), CDR1 is MNHNY and CDR2 SVGAGI. V sheds 2 bases and J sheds 7 bases, leaving 5 bases between their ends. Comment on this clone: The antigen it binds to is not known. No much larger clone is present one base from it, and per-base qualities are unavailable.

Sample: peripheral blood. This clonotype was sampled from a man aged 35 to 55 with acute or convalescent COVID-19. In this chain, TRBV6-6 is recombined with TRBJ2-2, and the D gene may be TRBD2, 5 bases matching. The CDR3 reads as follows: CASSYEGGELFF. Read as DNA, the sequence is TGTGCCAGCAGTTACGAGGGCGGGGAGCTGTTTTTT.